This TCR beta chain emerged from a study of CD8+ T cells in alopecia areata. Study-wide background: The authors grafted skin from approximately 6-12-month-old C3H/HeJ donors with spontaneous alopecia onto roughly 7-10-week-old female C3H/HeJ mice.

On the basis of CD4, CD8alpha, NKG2D, NKG2ACE and other markers, pooled cutaneous lymph node cells were sorted. About this clone itself: The germline and genes are mouse ones. The read gets to within 4 residues of the CDR3 end, and the germline J gene fills in the rest. The same CDR3 can be traced to other DNA sequences in this sample.

Once RNA had been extracted, it was reverse transcribed into cDNA to act as the sequencing template. Repertoires were generated with immunoSEQ multiplex PCR, while TCRdb's copy carries only in-frame clones and drops some. The sample yields 270,000 or so clones, without any singletons. The length of the CDR3 is 14 residues. CDR1 and CDR2 (germline): FNHDT, SITEND (reference sequence). Trimming removed 2 bases from V and 5 bases from J; junction bases left unmatched: 1. The sequencing input was CD4+ T cells sorted from a lymph node. The chain uses TRBV19 and TRBJ2-1; 10 nucleotides line up with TRBD2. The clonotype was recovered from a C3H/HeJ mouse with alopecia areata. This strain has MHC haplotype H2-k. The CDR3 loop reads CASSIWGGDAEQFF. The covered CDR3 bases are TGTGCCAGCAGTATCTGGGGGGGCGATGCT.